This T cell receptor beta chain was retrieved from a study of T cells in Graves' hyperthyroidism and ophthalmopathy. Across the whole study: The initial diagnosis was the point when peripheral blood was collected, ahead of any treatment. General study findings and limits: It was a median approximately 6.9 months before onset that the model predicted ophthalmopathy. A model of 13 V-J features distinguished ophthalmopathy from stable hyperthyroidism. The blood repertoire included most of the expanded thyroid clonotypes above 0.001.

There were TCR beta CDR3 regions amplified from RNA transcripts. With the HTBI primer set, the TCR CDR3 went through a first round of RT-PCR. TCRdb passed the multiplex PCR reads through MiXCR, listing each CDR3 protein once. Altogether over 45,000 distinct CDR3 sequences are present, less than 50% being singletons, with the ten largest covering roughly a tenth. This CDR3 comprises 14 residues. The V gene's germline CDR1 is SGHDT and CDR2 YYEEEE. The V gene lost 0 bases and the J gene lost 4 bases, with 11 bases spanning the gap. This clonotype was seen at least ten times. The target antigen is unknown.

This sequence joins TRBV5-6 and TRBJ2-7; a weak D match, TRBD1 (6 bases). Specimen: blood. The TCR originated in a woman in her forties or fifties with Graves' ophthalmopathy. The chain's CDR3 is CASSLGQAGYEQYF. For the CDR3, the DNA is TGTGCCAGCAGCTTGGGACAGGCAGGGTACGAGCAGTACTTC.